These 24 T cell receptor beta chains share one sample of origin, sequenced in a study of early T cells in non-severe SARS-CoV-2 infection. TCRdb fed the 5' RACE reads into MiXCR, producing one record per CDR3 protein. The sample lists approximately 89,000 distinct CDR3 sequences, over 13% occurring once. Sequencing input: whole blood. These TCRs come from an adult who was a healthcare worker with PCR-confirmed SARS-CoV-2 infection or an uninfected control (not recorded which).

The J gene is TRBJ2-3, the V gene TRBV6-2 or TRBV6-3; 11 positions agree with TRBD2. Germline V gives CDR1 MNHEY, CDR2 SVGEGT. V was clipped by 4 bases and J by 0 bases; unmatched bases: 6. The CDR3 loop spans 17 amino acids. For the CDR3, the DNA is TGTGCCAGCAGTTCCCTGGGACTAGCGGAAAGCACAGATACGCAGTATTTT. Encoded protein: CASSSLGLAESTDTQYF.

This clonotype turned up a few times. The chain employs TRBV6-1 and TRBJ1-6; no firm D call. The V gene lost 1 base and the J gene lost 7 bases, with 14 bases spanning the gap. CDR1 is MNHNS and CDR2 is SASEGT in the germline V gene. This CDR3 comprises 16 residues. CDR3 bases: TGTGCCAGCAGTGAAGGTGGGGAGTGGGCCAATTCACCCCTCCACTTT. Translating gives CASSEGGEWANSPLHF.

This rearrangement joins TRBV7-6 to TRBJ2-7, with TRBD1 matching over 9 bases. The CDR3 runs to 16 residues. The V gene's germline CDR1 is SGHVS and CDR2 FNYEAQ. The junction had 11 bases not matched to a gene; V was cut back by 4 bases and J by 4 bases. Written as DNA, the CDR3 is TGTGCCAGCAGCTCTAGGACCGGGACAGGGCAGTACGAGCAGTACTTC. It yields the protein CASSSRTGTGQYEQYF.

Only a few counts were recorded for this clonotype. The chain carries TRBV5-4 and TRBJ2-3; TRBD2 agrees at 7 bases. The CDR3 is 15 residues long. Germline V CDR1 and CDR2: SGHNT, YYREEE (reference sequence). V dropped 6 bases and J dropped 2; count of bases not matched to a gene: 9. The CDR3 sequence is CASTPGRAFTDTQYF. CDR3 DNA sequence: TGTGCCAGCACCCCAGGGAGGGCCTTCACAGATACGCAGTATTTT. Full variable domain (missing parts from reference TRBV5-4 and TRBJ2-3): ETGVTQSPTHLIKTRGQQVTLRCSSQSGHNTVSWYQQALGQGPQFIFQYYREEENGRGNFPPRFSGLQFPNYSSELNVNALELDDSALYLCASTPGRAFTDTQYFGPGTRLTVL.

CDR3 sequence (DNA): TGTGCCAGCAGCGCCGTAGCGGGGGGGGCAGATACGCAGTATTTT. It is translated as CASSAVAGGADTQYF. V and J are TRBV9 and TRBJ2-3; 11 bases align to TRBD2. The trim removed 3 bases at V and 4 bases at J, leaving 4 bases unmatched. CDR1 SGDLS and CDR2 YYNGEE come from the germline V gene. This CDR3 contains 15 residues.

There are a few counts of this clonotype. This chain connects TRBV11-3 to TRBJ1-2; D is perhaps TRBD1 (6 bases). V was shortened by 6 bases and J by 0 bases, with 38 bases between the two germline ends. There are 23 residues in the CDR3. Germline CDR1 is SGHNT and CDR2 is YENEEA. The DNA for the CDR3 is TGTGCCAGCAGTTGCCGGGACAAGGATTTTACTATGGCTACACCGTCCCCTAACTATGGCTACACCTTC. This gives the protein CASSCRDKDFTMATPSPNYGYTF.

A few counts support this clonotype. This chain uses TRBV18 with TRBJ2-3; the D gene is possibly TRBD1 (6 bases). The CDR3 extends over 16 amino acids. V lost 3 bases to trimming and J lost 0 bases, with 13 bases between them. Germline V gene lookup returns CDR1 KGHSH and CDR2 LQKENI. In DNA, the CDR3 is TGTGCCAGCTCACCGAGGTTAGGACAGAGCACAGATACGCAGTATTTT. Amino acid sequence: CASSPRLGQSTDTQYF.

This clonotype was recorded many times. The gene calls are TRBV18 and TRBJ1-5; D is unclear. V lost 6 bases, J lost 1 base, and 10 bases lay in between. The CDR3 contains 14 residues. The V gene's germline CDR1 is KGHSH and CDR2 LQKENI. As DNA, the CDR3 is TGTGCCAGCTCGTATTCGGACAGCAATCAGCCCCAGCATTTT. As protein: CASSYSDSNQPQHF.

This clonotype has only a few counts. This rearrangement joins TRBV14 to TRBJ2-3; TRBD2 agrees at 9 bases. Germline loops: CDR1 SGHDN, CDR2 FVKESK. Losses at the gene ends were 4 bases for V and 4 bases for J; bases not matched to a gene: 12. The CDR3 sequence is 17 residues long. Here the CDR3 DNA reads TGTGCCAGCAGCCTCCGTTTACTAGCGGGTTTGTCAGATACGCAGTATTTT. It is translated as CASSLRLLAGLSDTQYF.

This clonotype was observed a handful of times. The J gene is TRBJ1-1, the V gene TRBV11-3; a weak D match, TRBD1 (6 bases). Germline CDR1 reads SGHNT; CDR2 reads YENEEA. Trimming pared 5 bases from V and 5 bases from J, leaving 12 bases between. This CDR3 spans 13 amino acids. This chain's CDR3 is CASSQGGGTEAFF. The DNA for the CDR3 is TGTGCCAGCAGCCAGGGAGGGGGGACTGAAGCTTTCTTT.

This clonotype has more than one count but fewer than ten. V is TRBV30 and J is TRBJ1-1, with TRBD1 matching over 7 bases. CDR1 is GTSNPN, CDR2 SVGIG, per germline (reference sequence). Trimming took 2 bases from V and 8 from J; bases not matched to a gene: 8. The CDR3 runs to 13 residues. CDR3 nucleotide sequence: TGTGCCTGGAGTACCCTTCGACAGGGAGAAGCTTTCTTT. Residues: CAWSTLRQGEAFF.

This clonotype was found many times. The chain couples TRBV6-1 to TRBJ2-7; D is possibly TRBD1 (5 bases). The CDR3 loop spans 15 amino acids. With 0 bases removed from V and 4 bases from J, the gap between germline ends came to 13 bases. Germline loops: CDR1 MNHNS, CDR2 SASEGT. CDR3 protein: CASSEAPDTSYEQYF. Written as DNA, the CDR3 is TGTGCCAGCAGTGAAGCGCCGGACACATCTTACGAGCAGTACTTC.

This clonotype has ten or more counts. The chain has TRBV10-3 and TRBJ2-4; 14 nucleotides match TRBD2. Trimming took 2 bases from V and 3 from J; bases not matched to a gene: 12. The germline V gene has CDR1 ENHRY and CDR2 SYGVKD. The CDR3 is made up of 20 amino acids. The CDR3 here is CAISEAERLAGGIDKNIQYF. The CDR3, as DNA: TGTGCCATCAGTGAGGCTGAGAGACTAGCGGGAGGGATTGACAAAAACATTCAGTACTTC.

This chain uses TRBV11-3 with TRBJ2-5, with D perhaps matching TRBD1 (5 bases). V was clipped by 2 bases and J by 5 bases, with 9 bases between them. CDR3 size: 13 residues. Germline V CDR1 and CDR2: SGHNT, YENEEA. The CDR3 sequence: CASSLRGRETQYF. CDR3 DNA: TGTGCCAGCAGCTTAAGGGGTCGGGAGACCCAGTACTTC.

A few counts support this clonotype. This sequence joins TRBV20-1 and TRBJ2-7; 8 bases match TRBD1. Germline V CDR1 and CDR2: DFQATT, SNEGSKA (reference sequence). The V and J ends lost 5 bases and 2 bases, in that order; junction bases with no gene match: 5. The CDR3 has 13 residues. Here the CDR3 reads CSAQDRVTYEQYF. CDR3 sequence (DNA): TGCAGTGCTCAGGACAGGGTAACCTACGAGCAGTACTTC.

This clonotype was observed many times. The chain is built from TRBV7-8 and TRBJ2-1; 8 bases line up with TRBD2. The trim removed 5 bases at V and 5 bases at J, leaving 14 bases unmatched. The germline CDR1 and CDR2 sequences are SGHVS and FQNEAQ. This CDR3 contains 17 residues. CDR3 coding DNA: TGTGCCAGCAGCCTCTTTTTAGCGGGGATAGCTAACAATGAGCAGTTCTTC. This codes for CASSLFLAGIANNEQFF.

The CDR3 loop reads CASSLRPGGTALMQQETQYF. The CDR3, as DNA: TGTGCCAGCAGCTTAAGACCGGGAGGGACAGCGTTGATGCAGCAAGAGACCCAGTACTTC. The genes are TRBV11-2 and TRBJ2-5, with D perhaps matching TRBD2 (8 bases). V lost 2 bases to trimming and J lost 2 bases, with 27 bases between them. Germline CDR1 SGHAT, CDR2 FQNNGV. The CDR3 contains 20 residues.

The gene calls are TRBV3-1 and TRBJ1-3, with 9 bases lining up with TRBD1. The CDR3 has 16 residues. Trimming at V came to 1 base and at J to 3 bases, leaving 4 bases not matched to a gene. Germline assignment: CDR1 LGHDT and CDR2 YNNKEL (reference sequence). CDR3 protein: CASSQGRDRVGNTIYF. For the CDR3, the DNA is TGTGCCAGCAGCCAAGGCCGGGACAGGGTTGGAAACACCATATATTTT.

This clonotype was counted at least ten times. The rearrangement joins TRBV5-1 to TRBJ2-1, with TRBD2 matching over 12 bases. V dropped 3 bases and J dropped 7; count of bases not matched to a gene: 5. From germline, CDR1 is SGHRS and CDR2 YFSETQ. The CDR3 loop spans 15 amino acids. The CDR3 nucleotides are TGCGCCAGCAGCTCCGGACTAGCGGGAAGGAATGAGCAGTTCTTC. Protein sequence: CASSSGLAGRNEQFF.

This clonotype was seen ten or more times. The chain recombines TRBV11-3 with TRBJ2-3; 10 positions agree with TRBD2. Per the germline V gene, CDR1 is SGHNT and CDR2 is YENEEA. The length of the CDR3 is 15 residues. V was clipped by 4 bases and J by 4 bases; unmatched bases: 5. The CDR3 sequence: CASSSSGRSADTQYF. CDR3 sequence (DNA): TGTGCCAGCAGCTCTAGCGGGAGAAGTGCAGATACGCAGTATTTT.

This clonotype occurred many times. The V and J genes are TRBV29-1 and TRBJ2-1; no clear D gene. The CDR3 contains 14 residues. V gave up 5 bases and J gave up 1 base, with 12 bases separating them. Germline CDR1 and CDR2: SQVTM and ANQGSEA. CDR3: CSVSSPRSYNEQFF. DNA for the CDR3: TGCAGCGTTTCCAGCCCCAGGTCCTACAATGAGCAGTTCTTC.

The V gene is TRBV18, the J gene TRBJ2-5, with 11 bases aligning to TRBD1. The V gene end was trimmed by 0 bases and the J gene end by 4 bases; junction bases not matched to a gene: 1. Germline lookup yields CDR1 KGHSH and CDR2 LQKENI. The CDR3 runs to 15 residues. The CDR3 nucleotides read TGTGCCAGCTCACCACCGGGACAGGGGGGAGAGACCCAGTACTTC. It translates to CASSPPGQGGETQYF.

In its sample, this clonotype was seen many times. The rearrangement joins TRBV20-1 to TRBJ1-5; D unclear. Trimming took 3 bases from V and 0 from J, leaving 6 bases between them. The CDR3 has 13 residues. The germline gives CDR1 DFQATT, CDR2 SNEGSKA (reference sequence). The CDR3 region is CSARVYSNQPQHF. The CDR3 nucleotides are TGCAGTGCTAGGGTCTATAGCAATCAGCCCCAGCATTTT.

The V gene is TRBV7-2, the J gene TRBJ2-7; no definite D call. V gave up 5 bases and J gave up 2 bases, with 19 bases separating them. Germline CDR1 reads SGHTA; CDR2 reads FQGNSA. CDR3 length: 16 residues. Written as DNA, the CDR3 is TGTGCCAGCAGCCCAAGACCGTCGAATTTCCCCTACGAGCAGTACTTC. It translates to CASSPRPSNFPYEQYF.